These 24 T cell receptor beta chains were sequenced from one sample in a study of blood T cells in healthy people across ages. The second PCR ran roughly 7 to 11 cycles with a sample-barcoded 5' primer and J-beta primers. TCRdb re-analysed the 5' RACE reads in MiXCR, keeping a single row per CDR3 protein. Altogether roughly 800,000 distinct CDR3 sequences are present, roughly 64% being singletons, with the ten largest covering 22%. Sequenced material: blood. The receptors were gathered from a man aged 25-40 years in good health.

The chain links TRBV11-2 to TRBJ2-5; TRBD1 aligns across 8 bases. The V gene's germline CDR1 is SGHAT and CDR2 FQNNGV. V lost 4 bases and J lost 4; bases outside the gene matches: 5. The CDR3 has 14 amino acids. CDR3 sequence (DNA): TGTGCCAGCAGCTACGGACAGGGCGGAGAGACCCAGTACTTC. The encoded protein is CASSYGQGGETQYF.

Only a few counts were recorded for this clonotype. This chain joins TRBV5-1 and TRBJ2-5, with unresolved D. CDR3 length: 14 residues. Germline V gene data show CDR1 as SGHRS and CDR2 as YFSETQ. The germline V and J ends were trimmed by 0 bases and 4 bases, with 10 bases remaining between them. The CDR3 protein is CASSLVSVGETQYF. DNA of the CDR3: TGCGCCAGCAGCTTGGTCTCTGTGGGAGAGACCCAGTACTTC.

V is TRBV6-6 and J is TRBJ1-5; D is ambiguous. The germline V and J ends were trimmed by 7 bases and 4 bases, with 17 bases remaining between them. Germline CDR1 reads MNHNY; CDR2 reads SVGAGI (reference sequence). This CDR3 spans 15 amino acids. This CDR3 is CASKGYLVDNQPQHF. DNA of the CDR3: TGTGCCAGCAAAGGATATCTGGTAGATAATCAGCCCCAGCATTTT.

The J gene is TRBJ2-7, the V gene TRBV7-2; D ambiguous. Trimming stripped 2 bases from V and 0 bases from J, with 14 bases between. Germline CDR1 and CDR2: SGHTA and FQGNSA. This CDR3 comprises 16 residues. CDR3 DNA sequence: TGTGCCAGCAGCTTAAATCGCGGTTGGAGCTCCTACGAGCAGTACTTC. This codes for CASSLNRGWSSYEQYF.

This rearrangement joins TRBV29-1 to TRBJ2-1; 16 bases line up with TRBD2. Germline CDR1 SQVTM, CDR2 ANQGSEA. This CDR3 has 15 amino acids. The V gene end was trimmed by 7 bases and the J gene end by 9 bases; junction bases not matched to a gene: 9. CDR3 residues: CSAIGTSGRASEQFF. The CDR3 DNA sequence: TGCAGCGCGATCGGGACTAGCGGGAGGGCCTCTGAGCAGTTCTTC.

This chain connects TRBV7-2 to TRBJ1-2; D uncertain. The CDR3 contains 15 residues. Trimming cost V 8 bases and J 0 bases, with 16 bases left between them. The germline CDR1 and CDR2 sequences are SGHTA and FQGNSA. CDR3 sequence: CASYGPAEPNYGYTF. The CDR3 DNA reads as TGTGCCAGCTATGGGCCGGCGGAACCTAACTATGGCTACACCTTC.

In regard to this clonotype: One junction end does not reproduce the germline sequence, and a read error may be involved. J is TRBJ2-2 and V is TRBV6-2 or TRBV6-3; unclear D gene. The CDR3 covers 14 residues. The germline V gene has CDR1 MNHEY and CDR2 SVGEGT. The CDR3 DNA sequence: TGTACCAGCAGTTTTTGGTCGAACACCGGGGAGCTGTTTTTT. This codes for CTSSFWSNTGELFF.

This clonotype was detected a few times. This chain joins TRBV5-6 and TRBJ2-3; no clear D. Germline V CDR1 and CDR2: SGHDT, YYEEEE. Deletions cut 1 base from V and 1 base from J, with 10 bases between. The CDR3 runs 15 residues. The CDR3 DNA sequence: TGTGCCAGCAGCTTGTCCCCTACGGGCACAGATACGCAGTATTTT. It is translated as CASSLSPTGTDTQYF. Full variable domain (remainder filled in from reference TRBV5-6 and TRBJ2-3): DAGVTQSPTHLIKTRGQQVTLRCSPKSGHDTVSWYQQALGQGPQFIFQYYEEEERQRGNFPDRFSGHQFPNYSSELNVNALLLGDSALYLCASSLSPTGTDTQYFGPGTRLTVL.

The sample holds a few counts of this clonotype. The V call is TRBV20-1, the J call TRBJ1-2, with D unresolved. This CDR3 has 13 amino acids. CDR1 DFQATT and CDR2 SNEGSKA come from the germline V gene (reference sequence). Between the trimmed V and J ends, which lost 3 bases and 3 bases, there was a span of 11 bases. CDR3 protein: CSARSGEDYGYTF. CDR3 DNA sequence: TGCAGTGCTAGGAGCGGAGAGGACTATGGCTACACCTTC.

In DNA, the CDR3 is TGTGCCACCAGCAGAGATTGGCGAGAGCAGTACTTC. This sequence encodes CATSRDWREQYF. J is TRBJ2-7 and V is TRBV15; no firm D call. Germline V gives CDR1 LNHNV, CDR2 YYDKDF (reference sequence). This CDR3 region has 12 residues. V shed 0 bases and J shed 7 bases, with 7 bases lying between them.

The chain joins TRBV20-1 to TRBJ2-6; the D is unclear. Germline V lookup: CDR1 DFQATT, CDR2 SNEGSKA (reference sequence). The CDR3 consists of 13 residues. V lost 6 bases to trimming and J lost 4 bases, with 10 bases between them. The DNA of the CDR3 is TGCAGTGCCCCACTTACCGGGGCCAACGTCCTGACTTTC. This codes for CSAPLTGANVLTF.

The genes are TRBV4-2 and TRBJ2-2; 7 bases align to TRBD2. Germline V gene data show CDR1 as LGHNA and CDR2 as YNFKEQ. The ends lost 3 bases at V and 4 bases at J; junction bases unmatched: 11. The CDR3 sequence is 17 residues long. In DNA form, the CDR3 reads TGTGCCAGCAGCCAGGCCCAGGGCGGGGGAGGCACCGGGGAGCTGTTTTTT. Amino acid sequence: CASSQAQGGGGTGELFF.

This chain links TRBV25-1 with TRBJ2-5; D is uncertain. The J call may be wrong; the DNA end is better matched by TRBJ2-7. This CDR3 has 14 amino acids. Germline loops: CDR1 MGHDK, CDR2 SYGVNS. CDR3 residues: CASSEGSDHYEQYF. In DNA, the CDR3 is TGTGCCAGCAGTGAGGGCTCTGACCACTACGAGCAGTACTTC.

This chain connects TRBV4-2 to TRBJ2-7; possibly TRBD2 for D (5 bases). Germline CDR1 and CDR2: LGHNA and YNFKEQ. V gave up 5 bases and J gave up 4 bases, with 18 bases separating them. The CDR3 totals 15 residues. In nucleotides, the CDR3 is TGTGCCAGCAGCTCAACCGCCTCGGGCGGGTACGAGCAGTACTTC. It encodes CASSSTASGGYEQYF.

V is TRBV20-1 and J is TRBJ1-6; D is uncertain. The CDR3 runs to 14 residues. CDR1 and CDR2 (germline): DFQATT, SNEGSKA (reference sequence). Trimming cost V 3 bases and J 8 bases, with 14 bases left between them. The DNA for the CDR3 is TGCAGTGCTAGTCGGCGGCAGTATGATTCACCCCTCCACTTT. It translates to CSASRRQYDSPLHF.

This clonotype was detected a few times. The chain uses TRBV12-5 and TRBJ1-2; no clear D gene. There are 14 residues in the CDR3. CDR1 is LGHNT, CDR2 FRNRAP, per germline. The V end lost 0 bases, the J end lost 8 bases, and 13 bases lay between the germline ends. CDR3 DNA sequence: TGTGCTAGTGGTTTGGTATCCCGACTCGACGGCTACACCTTC. It specifies CASGLVSRLDGYTF. The full variable domain, with the rest looked up from reference TRBV12-5 and TRBJ1-2, is DARVTQTPRHKVTEMGQEVTMRCQPILGHNTVFWYRQTMMQGLELLAYFRNRAPLDDSGMPKDRFSAEMPDATLATLKIQPSEPRDSAVYFCASGLVSRLDGYTFGSGTRLTVV.

The CDR3 DNA sequence: TGTGCCAGCAGATTACAGGGGGGTGCAGATACGCAGTATTTT. Its protein product is CASRLQGGADTQYF. V gene TRBV7-2 combines with J gene TRBJ2-3; 8 bases align to TRBD1. The CDR3 covers 14 residues. Germline-derived CDR1 and CDR2 are SGHTA and FQGNSA. The J segment lost 4 bases and the V segment lost 6 bases, leaving 6 bases of the junction unmatched.

The chain links TRBV6-5 to TRBJ2-1; 7 bases line up with TRBD2. The CDR3 consists of 15 residues. In germline, CDR1 is MNHEY, CDR2 SVGAGI. After removal of 6 bases from V and 6 bases from J, the junction contained 11 bases not matched to a gene. The CDR3 region is CASSPRAGVVNEQFF. CDR3 nucleotide sequence: TGTGCCAGCAGCCCCCGGGCGGGAGTAGTCAATGAGCAGTTCTTC.

The CDR3 region has the DNA TGTGCCAGCAGCCAAGGGCCCCAAGGCACAGATACGCAGTATTTT. Amino acid sequence: CASSQGPQGTDTQYF. The chain couples TRBV3-1 to TRBJ2-3; D uncertain. Germline lookup yields CDR1 LGHDT and CDR2 YNNKEL (reference sequence). Deletions cut 1 base from V and 1 base from J, with 9 bases between. This CDR3 is built from 15 residues.

Worth noting for this clonotype: Since a much larger clone is just one base distant, this may be a read error. The chain employs TRBV20-1 and TRBJ2-7, with a weak D call TRBD2 (5 bases). The CDR3 has 14 amino acids. The germline V and J ends were trimmed by 5 bases and 4 bases, with 18 bases remaining between them. The V gene's germline CDR1 is DFQATT and CDR2 SNEGSKA (reference sequence). The CDR3 is CSAGPRAGGYEQYF. The CDR3 coding sequence is TGCAGTGCTGGTCCGAGGGCGGGTGGGTACGAGCAGTACTTC.

V usage is TRBV6-1 and J usage is TRBJ2-7, with 9 bases that match TRBD1. Germline values: CDR1 MNHNS, CDR2 SASEGT. J gave up 3 bases and V 4 bases, and 13 bases lay outside the gene matches. The CDR3 consists of 17 residues. In nucleotides, the CDR3 is TGTGCCAGCAGTGCTGATCTGGGACAGGGATTATTCTACGAGCAGTACTTC. This translates into CASSADLGQGLFYEQYF.

V gene TRBV3-1 combines with J gene TRBJ2-7; D remains unclear. CDR3 size: 15 residues. Germline V CDR1 and CDR2: LGHDT, YNNKEL (reference sequence). V lost 3 bases to trimming and J lost 3 bases, with 15 bases between them. The CDR3 coding sequence is TGTGCCAGCAGCCACCCCATGGGTGAAGGCTACGAGCAGTACTTC. It yields the protein CASSHPMGEGYEQYF.

The chain couples TRBV5-1 to TRBJ2-1; no clear D gene. There are 15 residues in the CDR3. Trimming removed 0 bases at V and 10 bases at J, with 17 bases between. Germline CDR1 and CDR2: SGHRS and YFSETQ. CDR3 sequence: CASSLEGSASREQFF. DNA for the CDR3: TGCGCCAGCAGCTTGGAAGGGTCGGCCTCTAGGGAGCAGTTCTTC.

The table lists this clonotype with a few counts. This sequence joins TRBV27 and TRBJ2-1, with D possibly being TRBD2 (6 bases). V was clipped by 6 bases and J by 3 bases, with 9 bases between them. Germline V lookup: CDR1 MNHEY, CDR2 SMNVEV (reference sequence). The CDR3 sequence is 13 residues long. The DNA for the CDR3 is TGTGCCAGCAGAAGGGACTTCTACAATGAGCAGTTCTTC. Encoded protein: CASRRDFYNEQFF.